A single sample is the source of the 18 T cell receptor beta chains below, sequenced in a study of OX40 agonist ivuxolimab in advanced cancers. TCRdb's copy holds only in-frame clones and misses some; the assay was immunoSEQ multiplex PCR. The sample holds some 42,000 clones, 70% to 85% seen once. Here the sequenced sample was CD4+ or CD8+ T cells sorted from blood, taken in a trial of the OX40 agonist ivuxolimab. Receptor source: an adult with an advanced solid tumor such as melanoma, head and neck, liver or kidney cancer.

The V and J genes are TRBV7-8 and TRBJ1-2, with D unclear. The CDR3 has 15 residues. Between the trimmed V and J ends, which lost 0 bases and 7 bases, there was a span of 15 bases. CDR1 and CDR2 (germline): SGHVS, FQNEAQ. The CDR3 region has the DNA TGTGCCAGCAGCTTAGCCGTCAGCGGGTTACGTGGCTACACCTTC. Translated: CASSLAVSGLRGYTF.

The gene calls are TRBV11-2 and TRBJ2-3, with TRBD2 matching over 12 bases. Germline V gives CDR1 SGHAT, CDR2 FQNNGV. J lost 6 bases, V lost 1 base, and 5 bases had no gene match. The CDR3 totals 16 residues. In DNA form, the CDR3 reads TGTGCCAGCAGCTTAGCCGGACTAGCGGGATGGGATACGCAGTATTTT. It specifies CASSLAGLAGWDTQYF.

V and J are TRBV5-1 and TRBJ1-4, with 7 bases aligning to TRBD1. Per the germline V gene, CDR1 is SGHRS and CDR2 is YFSETQ. V trimming: 7 bases; J trimming: 4 bases; junction bases outside the gene matches: 4. This CDR3 region has 13 residues. The CDR3: CASSRGYNEKLFF. The CDR3 DNA reads as TGCGCCAGCTCCAGGGGGTATAATGAAAAACTGTTTTTT.

This clone rates as medium-sized. The chain recombines TRBV9 with TRBJ2-2; no clear D. CDR3 size: 13 residues. V dropped 4 bases and J dropped 0 bases, with 4 bases sitting between them. Germline values: CDR1 SGDLS, CDR2 YYNGEE. The CDR3: CASSPTNTGELFF. The CDR3 DNA sequence: TGTGCCAGCAGCCCGACGAACACCGGGGAGCTGTTTTTT.

J is TRBJ2-3 and V is TRBV7-6, with D perhaps matching TRBD1 (6 bases). This CDR3 spans 15 amino acids. CDR1 SGHVS and CDR2 FNYEAQ come from the germline V gene. Trimming shortened V by 7 bases and J by 4 bases, and 18 bases separated the two germline ends. The CDR3 spells CASKRQVSFADTQYF. The CDR3 DNA is TGTGCCAGCAAAAGACAGGTCTCTTTCGCAGATACGCAGTATTTT. Variable domain in full (rest from reference TRBV7-6 and TRBJ2-3): GAGVSQSPRYKVTKRGQDVALRCDPISGHVSLYWYRQALGQGPEFLTYFNYEAQQDKSGLPNDRFSAERPEGSISTLTIQRTEQRDSAMYRCASKRQVSFADTQYFGPGTRLTVL.

CDR3 in DNA: TGTGCCAGCAGTTTCCCCCCCCATAGCGGGAGCGGTAATGAGCAGTTCTTC. Amino acids: CASSFPPHSGSGNEQFF. This chain links TRBV27 with TRBJ2-1; 9 bases map to TRBD2. Per germline, CDR1 MNHEY and CDR2 SMNVEV (reference sequence). The CDR3 covers 17 residues. V lost 3 bases and J lost 7; bases outside the gene matches: 13.

The chain employs TRBV19 and TRBJ1-2; D ambiguous. The CDR3 spans 15 residues. CDR1 LNHDA and CDR2 SQIVND come from the germline V gene (reference sequence). The V gene lost 4 bases and the J gene lost 5 bases, with 17 bases spanning the gap. CDR3 in DNA: TGTGCCAGTAGTAAGGGCAGGACCCGCTTTTATGGCTACACCTTC. Translation: CASSKGRTRFYGYTF.

V is TRBV7-9 and J is TRBJ1-2, with 9 bases lining up with TRBD1. V was clipped by 4 bases and J by 0 bases; unmatched bases: 9. This CDR3 is built from 17 residues. The germline V gene encodes CDR1 SEHNR and CDR2 FQNEAQ (reference sequence). CDR3 nucleotide sequence: TGTGCCAGCAGCTCACTATGGACAGGGGTTACTAACTATGGCTACACCTTC. This translates into CASSSLWTGVTNYGYTF.

Only a few counts were recorded for this clone. The CDR3 reads CASSQGVFEGLTEAFF. The CDR3 nucleotides are TGCGCCAGCAGCCAAGGGGTATTCGAGGGGTTGACTGAAGCTTTCTTT. The genes are TRBV4-1 and TRBJ1-1; D is possibly TRBD1 (5 bases). The CDR3 totals 16 residues. The germline V gene encodes CDR1 MGHRA and CDR2 YSYEKL. Trimming shortened V by 1 base and J by 5 bases, and 17 bases separated the two germline ends.

V is TRBV10-3 and J is TRBJ2-7; tentative D call: TRBD1 (5 bases). Germline CDR1 and CDR2: ENHRY and SYGVKD. Trimming cost V 5 bases and J 3 bases, with 8 bases left between them. The CDR3 runs to 12 residues. The CDR3 reads CAISLTDYEQYF. The CDR3 DNA reads TGTGCCATCAGTCTGACAGACTACGAGCAGTACTTC.

The chain joins TRBV7-9 to TRBJ2-7; D might be TRBD1 (6 bases). CDR3 length: 14 amino acids. Trimming pared 5 bases from V and 3 bases from J, leaving 14 bases between. Germline V lookup: CDR1 SEHNR, CDR2 FQNEAQ (reference sequence). CDR3 protein: CASSRVGAHYEQYF. CDR3 in DNA: TGTGCCAGCAGCAGAGTGGGGGCTCACTACGAGCAGTACTTC.

This clone was counted between two and nine times. V usage is TRBV4-3 and J usage is TRBJ1-1; TRBD1 might be the D (6 bases). Germline V lookup: CDR1 LGHNA, CDR2 YSLEER. The V end was cut by 0 bases, the J end by 3 bases, with 11 bases between. This CDR3 spans 15 amino acids. This CDR3 reads CASSQDAGAYTEAFF. Here the CDR3 DNA reads TGCGCCAGCAGCCAAGACGCAGGGGCATACACTGAAGCTTTCTTT.

This clone was seen a handful of times. CDR3 nucleotide sequence: TGTGCCGGGGAGTCAGGGGGCATGACCCAGTACTTC. It yields the protein CAGESGGMTQYF. The rearrangement uses TRBV7-9 and TRBJ2-5, with 8 bases fitting TRBD1. Unmatched junction bases numbered 9, after V lost 11 bases and J lost 7 bases. Germline values: CDR1 SEHNR, CDR2 FQNEAQ (reference sequence). The length of the CDR3 is 12 residues.

The CDR3 DNA is TGTGCCAGCAGCCCGACAGGGGTTAGTTACATTCAGTACTTC. Protein product: CASSPTGVSYIQYF. The chain uses TRBV28 and TRBJ2-4; 8 bases line up with TRBD1. The V segment lost 6 bases and the J segment 8 bases; nucleotides outside the gene matches: 9. This CDR3 spans 14 amino acids. CDR1 is MDHEN and CDR2 is SYDVKM in the germline V gene.

The chain couples TRBV2 to TRBJ1-5; 10 bases align to TRBD1. The V segment lost 6 bases and the J segment 6 bases; nucleotides outside the gene matches: 2. Germline V gene lookup returns CDR1 SNHLY and CDR2 FYNNEI. The CDR3 has 13 amino acids. The CDR3 nucleotides are TGTGCCAGCAGCGGACAGGGGGGTCAGCCCCAGCATTTT. It translates to CASSGQGGQPQHF.

This clone was seen once. The chain links TRBV19 to TRBJ2-1, with 11 nucleotides matching TRBD1. The V segment lost 3 bases and the J segment 3 bases; nucleotides outside the gene matches: 10. This CDR3 has 18 residues. The germline V gene has CDR1 LNHDA and CDR2 SQIVND (reference sequence). The CDR3 spells CASSMSRLGTGGYNEQFF. The CDR3 DNA sequence: TGTGCCAGTAGTATGAGCCGCCTGGGGACAGGGGGCTACAATGAGCAGTTCTTC.

This chain connects TRBV25-1 to TRBJ1-1, with TRBD1 as a possible D gene (5 bases). The CDR3 is made up of 15 amino acids. The germline V gene encodes CDR1 MGHDK and CDR2 SYGVNS. V lost 3 bases, J lost 3 bases, and 14 bases lay in between. The DNA of the CDR3 is TGTGCCAGCAGTGATAAACGGAGGGGTGACACTGAAGCTTTCTTT. Translated, it gives CASSDKRRGDTEAFF.

The rearrangement joins TRBV7-8 to TRBJ1-2; weak D call: TRBD1 (5 bases). V shed 1 base and J shed 4 bases, with 7 bases lying between them. Germline values: CDR1 SGHVS, CDR2 FQNEAQ. The CDR3 runs 13 residues. The CDR3, as DNA: TGTGCCAGCAGCTTAGGACAGCTCTATGGCTACACCTTC. Protein product: CASSLGQLYGYTF.